The sequence of this T cell receptor (beta chain) was determined in a study of OX40 agonist ivuxolimab in advanced cancers. Profiling relied on immunoSEQ multiplex PCR, and the TCRdb table lists in-frame clones only, not all of them. This table has roughly 40,000 clones, around 91% appearing once. The CDR3 consists of 14 residues. The V and J ends lost 4 bases and 3 bases respectively, with 12 bases between them. Germline V gene data show CDR1 as SEHNR and CDR2 as FQNEAQ (reference sequence). V and J are TRBV7-9 and TRBJ1-2, with D perhaps TRBD1 (6 bases). This sequence originates from an adult with an advanced solid tumor such as melanoma, head and neck, liver or kidney cancer. The sequences come from CD4+ or CD8+ T cells sorted from blood, collected in a trial of the OX40 agonist ivuxolimab. CDR3 in DNA: TGTGCCAGCAGCTCCCCCCCAGGGGACTATGGCTACACCTTC. It specifies CASSSPPGDYGYTF.